This T cell receptor (beta chain) was documented in a study of blood T cell repertoires in COVID-19. Whole-study context: COVID-19 samples from acute and convalescent phases originated in the United States, Italy and Spain. Sources were T cells, B-cell-depleted T cells, or PBMCs; the material itself was cDNA or gDNA.

In the source study's methods: Amplification of reference gene primers was used by the study to estimate nucleated cell counts. Profiling relied on immunoSEQ multiplex PCR, and the TCRdb table lists in-frame clones only, not all of them. D and trimming come from the DNA, and the V and J calls and clone size come from that table. The sample consists of 170,000 or so clones, around 86% of them appearing once. This clone has only one observation. The TCR was taken from a middle-aged man with active or convalescent COVID-19. The sample taken for sequencing was peripheral blood.

The CDR3: CAIRRGQEFYGYTF. The CDR3 DNA reads TGTGCCATCAGAAGGGGACAGGAATTCTATGGCTACACCTTC. V and J are TRBV10-3 and TRBJ1-2, with 8 bases matching TRBD1. CDR3 length: 14 residues. Germline loops: CDR1 ENHRY, CDR2 SYGVKD. J was trimmed by 4 bases and V by 6 bases; bases with no gene match: 7.